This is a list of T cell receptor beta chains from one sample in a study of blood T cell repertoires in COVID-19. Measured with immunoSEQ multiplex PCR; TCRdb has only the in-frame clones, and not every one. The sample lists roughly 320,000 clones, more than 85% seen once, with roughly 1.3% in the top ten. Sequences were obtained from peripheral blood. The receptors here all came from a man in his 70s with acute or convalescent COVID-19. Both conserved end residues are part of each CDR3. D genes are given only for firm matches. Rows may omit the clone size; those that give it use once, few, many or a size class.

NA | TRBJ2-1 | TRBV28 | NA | CASRQAGFLGDDEQFF | TGTGCCAGCAGACAAGCAGGGTTTCTGGGTGACGATGAGCAGTTCTTC
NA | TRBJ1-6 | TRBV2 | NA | CASSLRGNSPLHF | TGTGCCAGCAGTCTTAGGGGGAATTCACCCCTCCACTTT
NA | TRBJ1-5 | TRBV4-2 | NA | CASARQDSNQPQHF | TGTGCCAGCGCCAGACAGGATAGCAATCAGCCCCAGCATTTT
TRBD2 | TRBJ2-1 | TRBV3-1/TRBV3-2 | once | CASSRYRTSGRNEQFF | TGTGCCAGCAGCCGATACCGGACTAGCGGGAGGAATGAGCAGTTCTTC
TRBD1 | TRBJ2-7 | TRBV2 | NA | CASSERQGVFEQYF | TGTGCCAGCAGTGAAAGGCAGGGGGTGTTCGAGCAGTACTTC
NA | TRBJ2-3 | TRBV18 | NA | CASSNQGPSTDTQYF | TGTGCCAGCTCAAACCAGGGGCCCAGCACAGATACGCAGTATTTT
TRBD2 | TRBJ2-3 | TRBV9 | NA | CASSVVTSGTDTQYF | TGTGCCAGCAGCGTTGTGACTAGCGGCACAGATACGCAGTATTTT
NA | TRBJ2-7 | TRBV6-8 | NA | CASKGGDAYSYEQYF | TGTGCCAGCAAGGGCGGGGACGCCTACTCCTACGAGCAGTACTTC
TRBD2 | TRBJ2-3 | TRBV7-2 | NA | CASGGRGGTDTQYF | TGTGCCAGCGGAGGGCGGGGGGGCACAGATACGCAGTATTTT
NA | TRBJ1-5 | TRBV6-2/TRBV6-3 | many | CASSWAVSNQPQHF | TGTGCCAGCAGTTGGGCAGTAAGCAATCAGCCCCAGCATTTT
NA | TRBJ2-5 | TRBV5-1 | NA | CASSVFSETQYF | TGCGCCAGCTCCGTATTCTCAGAGACCCAGTACTTC
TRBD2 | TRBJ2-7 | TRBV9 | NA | CASSPRLAGGLRYF | TGTGCCAGCAGCCCTCGACTAGCGGGGGGGCTCCGGTACTTC